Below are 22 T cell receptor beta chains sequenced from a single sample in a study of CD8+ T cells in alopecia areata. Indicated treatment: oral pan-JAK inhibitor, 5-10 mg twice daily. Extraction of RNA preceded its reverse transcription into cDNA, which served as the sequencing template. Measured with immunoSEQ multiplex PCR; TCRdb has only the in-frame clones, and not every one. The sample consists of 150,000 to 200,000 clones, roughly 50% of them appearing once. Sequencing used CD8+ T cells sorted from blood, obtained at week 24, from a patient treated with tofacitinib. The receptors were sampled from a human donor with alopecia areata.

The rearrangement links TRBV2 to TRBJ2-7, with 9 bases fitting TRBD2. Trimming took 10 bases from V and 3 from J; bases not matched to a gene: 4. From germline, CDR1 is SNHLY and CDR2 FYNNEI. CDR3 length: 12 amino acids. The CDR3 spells CATSGGFYEQYF. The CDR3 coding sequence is TGTGCCACCAGCGGGGGGTTCTACGAGCAGTACTTC.

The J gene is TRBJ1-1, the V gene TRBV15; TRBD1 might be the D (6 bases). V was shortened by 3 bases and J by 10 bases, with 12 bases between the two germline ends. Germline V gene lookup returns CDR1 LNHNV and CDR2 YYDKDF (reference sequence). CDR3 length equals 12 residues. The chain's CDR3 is CATSRDSPVAFF. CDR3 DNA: TGTGCCACCAGCAGGGACAGCCCCGTAGCTTTCTTT.

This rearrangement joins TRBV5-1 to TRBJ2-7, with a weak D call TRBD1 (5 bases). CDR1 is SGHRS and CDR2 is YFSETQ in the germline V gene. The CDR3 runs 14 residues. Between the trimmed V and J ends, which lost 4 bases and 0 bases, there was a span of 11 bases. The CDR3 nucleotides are TGCGCCAGCAGCAATGACAGATCCTCCTACGAGCAGTACTTC. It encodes CASSNDRSSYEQYF.

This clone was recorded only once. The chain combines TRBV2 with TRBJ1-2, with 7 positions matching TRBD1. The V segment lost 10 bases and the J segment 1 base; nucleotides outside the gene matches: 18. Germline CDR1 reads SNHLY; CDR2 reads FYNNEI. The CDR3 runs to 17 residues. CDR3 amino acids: CANLREDRSLFNYGYTF. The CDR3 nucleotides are TGTGCCAACCTAAGGGAGGACAGGAGCCTTTTTAACTATGGCTACACCTTC.

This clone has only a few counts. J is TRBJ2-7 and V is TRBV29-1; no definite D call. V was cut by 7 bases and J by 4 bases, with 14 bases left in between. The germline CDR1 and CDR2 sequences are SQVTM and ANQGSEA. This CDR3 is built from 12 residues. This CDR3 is CSGKGRGYEQYF. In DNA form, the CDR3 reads TGCAGCGGGAAGGGCCGAGGATACGAGCAGTACTTC.

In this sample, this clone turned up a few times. CDR3 DNA: TGTGCCAGCGGTGGTTCACCCCTCCACTTT. Translating gives CASGGSPLHF. The chain combines TRBV7-9 with TRBJ1-6; no definite D call. The CDR3 is 10 amino acids. V was cut by 8 bases and J by 9 bases, with 5 bases left in between. Germline V lookup: CDR1 SEHNR, CDR2 FQNEAQ (reference sequence).

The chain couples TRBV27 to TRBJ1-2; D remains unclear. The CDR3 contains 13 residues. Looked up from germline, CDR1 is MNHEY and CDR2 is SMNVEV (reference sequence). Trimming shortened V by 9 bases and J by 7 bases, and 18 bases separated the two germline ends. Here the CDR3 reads CASTDPGAGGYTF. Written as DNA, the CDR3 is TGTGCCAGTACGGACCCTGGCGCTGGTGGCTACACCTTC.

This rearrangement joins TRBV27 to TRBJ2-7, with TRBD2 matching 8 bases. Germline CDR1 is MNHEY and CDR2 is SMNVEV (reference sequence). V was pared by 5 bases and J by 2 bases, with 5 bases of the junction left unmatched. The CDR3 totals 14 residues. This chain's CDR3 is CASSIKRGPYEQYF. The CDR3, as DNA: TGTGCCAGCAGTATAAAGCGGGGGCCCTACGAGCAGTACTTC.

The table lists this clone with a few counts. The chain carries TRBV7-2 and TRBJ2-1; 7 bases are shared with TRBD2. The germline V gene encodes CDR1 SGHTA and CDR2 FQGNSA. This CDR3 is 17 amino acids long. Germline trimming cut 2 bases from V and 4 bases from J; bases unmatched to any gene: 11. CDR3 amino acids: CASSLRIGASGYNEQFF. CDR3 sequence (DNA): TGTGCCAGCAGCTTAAGGATAGGGGCTAGCGGATACAATGAGCAGTTCTTC.

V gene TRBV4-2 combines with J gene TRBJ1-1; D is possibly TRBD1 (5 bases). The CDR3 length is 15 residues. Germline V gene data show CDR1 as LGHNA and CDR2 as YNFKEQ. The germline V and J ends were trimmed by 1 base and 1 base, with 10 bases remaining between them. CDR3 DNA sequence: TGTGCCAGCAGCCAAGTTGCGGACACGAACACTGAAGCTTTCTTT. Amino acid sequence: CASSQVADTNTEAFF.

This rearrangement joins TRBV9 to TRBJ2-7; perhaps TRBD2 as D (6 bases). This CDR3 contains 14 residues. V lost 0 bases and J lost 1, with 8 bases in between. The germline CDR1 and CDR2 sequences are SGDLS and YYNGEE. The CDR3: CASSVEGRSYEQYF. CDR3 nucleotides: TGTGCCAGCAGCGTAGAGGGGAGGTCCTACGAGCAGTACTTC. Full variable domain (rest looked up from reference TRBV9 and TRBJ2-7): DSGVTQTPKHLITATGQRVTLRCSPRSGDLSVYWYQQSLDQGLQFLIQYYNGEERAKGNILERFSAQQFPDLHSELNLSSLELGDSALYFCASSVEGRSYEQYFGPGTRLTVT.

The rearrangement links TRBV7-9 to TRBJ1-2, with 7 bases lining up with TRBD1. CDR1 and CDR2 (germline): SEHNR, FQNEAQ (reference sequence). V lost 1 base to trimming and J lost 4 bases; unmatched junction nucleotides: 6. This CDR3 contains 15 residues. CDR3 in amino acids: CASSLGQGDVYGYTF. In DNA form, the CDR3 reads TGTGCCAGCAGCTTAGGCCAGGGGGACGTCTATGGCTACACCTTC.

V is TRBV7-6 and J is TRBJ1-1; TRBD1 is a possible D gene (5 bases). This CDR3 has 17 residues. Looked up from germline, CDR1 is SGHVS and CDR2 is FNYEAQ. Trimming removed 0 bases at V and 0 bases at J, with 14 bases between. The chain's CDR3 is CASSLAGQGVLNTEAFF. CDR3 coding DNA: TGTGCCAGCAGCTTAGCGGGGCAGGGAGTCCTGAACACTGAAGCTTTCTTT.

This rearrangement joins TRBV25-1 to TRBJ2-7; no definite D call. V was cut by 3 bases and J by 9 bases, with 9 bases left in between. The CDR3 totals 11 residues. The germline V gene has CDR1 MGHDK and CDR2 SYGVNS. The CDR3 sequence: CASSDLRGQYF. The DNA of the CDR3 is TGTGCCAGCAGTGATCTACGAGGGCAGTACTTC.

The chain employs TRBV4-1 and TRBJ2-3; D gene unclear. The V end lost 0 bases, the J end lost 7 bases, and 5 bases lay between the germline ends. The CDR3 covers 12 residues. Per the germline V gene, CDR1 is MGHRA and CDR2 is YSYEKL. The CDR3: CASSQDGYTQYF. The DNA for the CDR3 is TGCGCCAGCAGCCAAGACGGGTATACGCAGTATTTT.

This CDR3 reads CASGPPQPQHF. Here the CDR3 DNA reads TGTGCTAGTGGACCGCCTCAGCCCCAGCATTTT. The chain combines TRBV12-5 with TRBJ1-5; D is unresolved. The CDR3 runs 11 residues. Trimming left V 6 bases short and J 6 bases short, with 6 bases between. CDR1 is LGHNT and CDR2 is FRNRAP in the germline V gene.

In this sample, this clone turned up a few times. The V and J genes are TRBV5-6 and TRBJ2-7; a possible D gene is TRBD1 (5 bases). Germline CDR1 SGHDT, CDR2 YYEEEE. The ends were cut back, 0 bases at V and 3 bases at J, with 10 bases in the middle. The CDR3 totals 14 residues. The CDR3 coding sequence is TGTGCCAGCAGCTTGGGAGACAGCAACTACGAGCAGTACTTC. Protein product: CASSLGDSNYEQYF.

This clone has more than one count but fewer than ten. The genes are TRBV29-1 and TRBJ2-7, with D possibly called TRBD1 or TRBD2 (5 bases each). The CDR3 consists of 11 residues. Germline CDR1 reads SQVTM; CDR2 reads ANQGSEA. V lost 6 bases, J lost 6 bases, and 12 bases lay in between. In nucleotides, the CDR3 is TGCAGCGTACGGGGTGGGGGCGAGCAGTACTTC. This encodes CSVRGGGEQYF.

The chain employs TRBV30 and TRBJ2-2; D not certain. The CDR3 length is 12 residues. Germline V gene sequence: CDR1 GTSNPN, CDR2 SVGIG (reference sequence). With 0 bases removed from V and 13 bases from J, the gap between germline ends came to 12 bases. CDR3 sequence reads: CAWSVDPVWLFF. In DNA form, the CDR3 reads TGTGCCTGGAGTGTTGATCCAGTTTGGCTGTTTTTT. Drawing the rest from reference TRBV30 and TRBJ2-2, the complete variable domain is SQTIHQWPATLVQPVGSPLSLECTVEGTSNPNLYWYRQAAGRGLQLLFYSVGIGQISSEVPQNLSASRPQDRQFILSSKKLLLSDSGFYLCAWSVDPVWLFFGEGSRLTVL.

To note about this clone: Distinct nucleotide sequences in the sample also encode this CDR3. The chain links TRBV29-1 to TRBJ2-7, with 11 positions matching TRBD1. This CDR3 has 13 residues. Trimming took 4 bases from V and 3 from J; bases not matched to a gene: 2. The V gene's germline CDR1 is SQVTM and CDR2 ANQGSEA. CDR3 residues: CSVVGTGGYEQYF. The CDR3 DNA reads TGCAGCGTTGTCGGGACAGGGGGCTACGAGCAGTACTTC.

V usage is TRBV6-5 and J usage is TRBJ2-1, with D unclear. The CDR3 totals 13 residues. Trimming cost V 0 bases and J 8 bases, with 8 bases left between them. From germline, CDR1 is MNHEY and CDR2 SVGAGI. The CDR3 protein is CASSYSPGYEQFF. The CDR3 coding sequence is TGTGCCAGCAGTTACTCGCCCGGGTATGAGCAGTTCTTC.

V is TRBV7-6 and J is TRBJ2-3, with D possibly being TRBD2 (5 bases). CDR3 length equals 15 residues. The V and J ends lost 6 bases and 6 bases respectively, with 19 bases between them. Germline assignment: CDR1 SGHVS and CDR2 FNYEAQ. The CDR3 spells CASSPREGKGDTQYF. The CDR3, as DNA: TGTGCCAGCAGTCCCCGCGAGGGAAAAGGGGATACGCAGTATTTT. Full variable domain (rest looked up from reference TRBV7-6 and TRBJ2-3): GAGVSQSPRYKVTKRGQDVALRCDPISGHVSLYWYRQALGQGPEFLTYFNYEAQQDKSGLPNDRFSAERPEGSISTLTIQRTEQRDSAMYRCASSPREGKGDTQYFGPGTRLTVL.